This T cell receptor beta chain was sequenced in a study of cytomegalovirus exposure and HLA in healthy donors. Study overall: Genotyping of some 390 donors showed that 80% to 90% belonged to the Caucasian-associated ancestry cluster.

CDR1 is LNHDA and CDR2 is SQIVND in the germline V gene (reference sequence). V was cut by 6 bases and J by 5 bases, with 16 bases left in between. The CDR3 covers 14 residues. Study-wide findings and caveats: Some public TCRs appeared in many individuals, while most sequences were rare. Accounts indicate the classifier identified cytomegalovirus status with strong specificity and sensitivity.

Of note for this clone: Its matching antigen is unknown.

The PCR was carried out with 60 Vbeta primers and 13 Jbeta primers. The repertoire was sequenced with immunoSEQ multiplex PCR; TCRdb's copy has only in-frame clones and lacks some. The table records roughly 20,000 clones, about 80% of them present only once. V usage is TRBV19 and J usage is TRBJ1-2, with TRBD1 as a possible D gene (5 bases). The sequencing sample was made of PBMCs. The source is a human donor in good health. The CDR3 here is CASSFTGTDYGYTF. The CDR3 bases are TGTGCCAGTAGCTTCACCGGGACTGATTATGGCTACACCTTC.